This T cell receptor beta chain was documented in a study of T cell responses to AZD1222 COVID-19 vaccine. Study-wide points: With dominance at 160-218 and 743-854, vaccine-associated CD4 TCRs spanned spike. Nearly half of spike-specific TCRs reportedly target variant regions that are unmutated in the B.1.351 and B.1.1.7 variants.

Looked up from germline, CDR1 is SGHDN and CDR2 is FVKESK. The CDR3 spans 14 residues. Trimming cost V 7 bases and J 4 bases; bases outside gene matches: 4. About this clone: Antigen specificity is unknown.

Data came from immunoSEQ multiplex PCR; TCRdb stores just in-frame clones and leaves some out. The sample lists over 150,000 clones; about 90% were seen once. V usage is TRBV14 and J usage is TRBJ2-1; 10 nucleotides match TRBD2. The TCR was taken from an adult who received the AZD1222 COVID-19 vaccine. Here the sequenced sample was peripheral blood, taken 28 days after the second AZD1222 dose. The CDR3 sequence is CASILAGKYNEQFF. Written as DNA, the CDR3 is TGTGCCAGCATACTAGCGGGGAAATACAATGAGCAGTTCTTC.